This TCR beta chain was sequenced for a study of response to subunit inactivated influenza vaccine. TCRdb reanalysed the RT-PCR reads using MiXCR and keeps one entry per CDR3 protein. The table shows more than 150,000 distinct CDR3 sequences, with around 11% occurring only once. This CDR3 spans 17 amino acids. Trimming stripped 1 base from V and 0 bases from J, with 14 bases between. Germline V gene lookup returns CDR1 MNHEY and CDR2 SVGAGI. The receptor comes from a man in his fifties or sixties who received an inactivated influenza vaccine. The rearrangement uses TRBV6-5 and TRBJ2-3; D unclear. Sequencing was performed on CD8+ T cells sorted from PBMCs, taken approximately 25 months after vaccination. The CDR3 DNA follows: TGTGCCAGCAGTTACTTTATCTTGGGTTTTAGCACAGATACGCAGTATTTT. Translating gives CASSYFILGFSTDTQYF.